This T cell receptor beta chain was retrieved from a study of blood T cell repertoires in COVID-19. Study overall: COVID-19 samples, acute and convalescent, were from the United States, Italy and Spain. From T cells, B-cell-depleted T cells, or PBMCs came the material, which was cDNA or gDNA.

Source study methods: Amplification with reference gene primers provided the estimates of nucleated cell counts. Sequencing used immunoSEQ multiplex PCR; TCRdb keeps in-frame clones, though not all of them. The V and J calls and clone size come from that table; D and trimming were worked out from the DNA. The sample carries 90,000 to 120,000 clones, about 80% recorded once. The sample was peripheral blood. The TCR comes from a man in his 60s with acute or convalescent COVID-19.

The CDR3 loop reads CSVETDYNEQFF. CDR3 nucleotide sequence: TGCAGCGTTGAAACAGATTACAATGAGCAGTTCTTC. The chain joins TRBV29-1 to TRBJ2-1, with unresolved D. V was trimmed by 2 bases and J by 4 bases, leaving 6 bases between them. The CDR3 extends over 12 amino acids. Germline V lookup: CDR1 SQVTM, CDR2 ANQGSEA.